These 8 T cell receptor beta chains came from one sample sequenced in a study of T cells expressing NK-cell markers. TCRdb re-called the 5' RACE reads and gives one entry per CDR3 protein, without DNA. This sample lists 500,000 or so distinct CDR3 sequences; its ten largest clones have roughly 3.5%. Sequences were obtained from blood T cells: a sorted CD56 or NKG2C T cell subset, CD4+ or CD8+ T cells, or bulk PBMC T cells (not recorded which). These receptors originate from a young man in good health.

The chain recombines TRBV5-1 with TRBJ2-1; with no DNA, the TCRdb D assignment of TRBD2 cannot be verified. Germline V CDR1 and CDR2: SGHRS, YFSETQ. This CDR3 contains 16 residues. The chain's CDR3 is CASKATGLAGVNEQFF.

The rearrangement uses TRBV29-1 and TRBJ1-1; TCRdb proposes TRBD1, but this gene call is untestable without DNA. The CDR3 is made up of 13 amino acids. From germline, CDR1 is SQVTM and CDR2 ANQGSEA. CDR3 in amino acids: CSVEAGTGLEAFF.

The chain is built from TRBV5-1 and TRBJ1-5; the TCRdb D gene call, TRBD1, has no DNA to confirm it. The CDR3 has 14 amino acids. Per germline, CDR1 SGHRS and CDR2 YFSETQ. The CDR3 protein is CASSPVSGNQPQHF.

The chain is built from TRBV6-5 and TRBJ1-5; TCRdb designates TRBD1, a call that cannot be tested without DNA. The length of the CDR3 is 16 residues. CDR1 is MNHEY, CDR2 SVGAGI, per germline. This chain's CDR3 is CASSLLTGSRNQPQHF.

This chain's CDR3 is CASSYSTTGAGTGELFF. The chain links TRBV11-2 to TRBJ2-2; the D call from TCRdb, TRBD1, cannot be confirmed without DNA. Germline assignment: CDR1 SGHAT and CDR2 FQNNGV. The CDR3 consists of 17 residues.

This chain uses TRBV5-6 with TRBJ2-2. Germline CDR1 and CDR2: SGHDT and YYEEEE. There are 16 residues in the CDR3. CDR3 region: CASSLYAGSSSGELFF.

The chain combines TRBV12-3 or TRBV12-4 with TRBJ1-5. The CDR3 is made up of 14 amino acids. This CDR3 reads CASSFDGYNQPQHF.

The chain couples TRBV4-1 to TRBJ2-5; TCRdb gives TRBD2 as the D gene, but with no DNA this cannot be confirmed. Germline V gives CDR1 MGHRA, CDR2 YSYEKL. The CDR3 length is 14 residues. CDR3 loop: CASSQIGEAETQYF.